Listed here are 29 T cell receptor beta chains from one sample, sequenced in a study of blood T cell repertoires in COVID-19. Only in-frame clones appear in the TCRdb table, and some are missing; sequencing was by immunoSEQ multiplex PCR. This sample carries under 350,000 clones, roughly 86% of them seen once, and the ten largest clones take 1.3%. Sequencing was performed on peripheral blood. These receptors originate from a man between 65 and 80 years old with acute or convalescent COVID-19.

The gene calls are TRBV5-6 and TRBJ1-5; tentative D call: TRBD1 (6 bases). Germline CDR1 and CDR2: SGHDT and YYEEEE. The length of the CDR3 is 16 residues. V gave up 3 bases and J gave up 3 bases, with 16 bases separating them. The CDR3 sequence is CASSSTGRGDNQPQHF. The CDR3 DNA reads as TGTGCCAGCAGCTCTACAGGGAGGGGTGACAATCAGCCCCAGCATTTT.

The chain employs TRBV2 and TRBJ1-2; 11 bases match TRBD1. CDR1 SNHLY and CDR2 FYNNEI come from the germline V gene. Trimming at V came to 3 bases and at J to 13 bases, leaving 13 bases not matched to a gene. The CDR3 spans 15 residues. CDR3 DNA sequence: TGTGCCAGCAGTGACCGGACAGGGGGCTCCTCTAAGGCCACCTTC. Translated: CASSDRTGGSSKATF.

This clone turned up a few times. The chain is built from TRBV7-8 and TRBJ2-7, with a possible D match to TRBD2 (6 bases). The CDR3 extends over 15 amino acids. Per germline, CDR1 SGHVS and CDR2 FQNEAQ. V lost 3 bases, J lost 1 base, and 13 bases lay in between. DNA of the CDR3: TGTGCCAGCAGCTTTATCGGGACTGAGTCCTACGAGCAGTACTTC. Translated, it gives CASSFIGTESYEQYF.

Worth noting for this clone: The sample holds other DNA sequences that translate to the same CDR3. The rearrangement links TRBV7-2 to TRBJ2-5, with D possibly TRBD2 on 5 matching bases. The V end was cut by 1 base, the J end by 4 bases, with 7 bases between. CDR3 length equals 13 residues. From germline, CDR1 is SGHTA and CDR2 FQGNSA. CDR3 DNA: TGTGCCAGCAGCTTAGGGGCGGGAGAGACCCAGTACTTC. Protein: CASSLGAGETQYF.

CDR3 amino acids: CASTLIGPPDTQYF. As DNA, the CDR3 is TGCGCCAGCACTTTGATTGGGCCCCCAGATACGCAGTATTTT. This chain joins TRBV4-1 and TRBJ2-3, with D unresolved. The germline V gene has CDR1 MGHRA and CDR2 YSYEKL. The V gene lost 7 bases and the J gene lost 4 bases, with 15 bases spanning the gap. This CDR3 contains 14 residues.

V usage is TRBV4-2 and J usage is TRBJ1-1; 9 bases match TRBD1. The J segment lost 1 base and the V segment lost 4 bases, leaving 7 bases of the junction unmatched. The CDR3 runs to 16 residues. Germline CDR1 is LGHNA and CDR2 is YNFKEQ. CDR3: CASSLEPGQGNTEAFF. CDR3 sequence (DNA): TGTGCCAGCAGCCTCGAACCGGGACAGGGGAACACTGAAGCTTTCTTT.

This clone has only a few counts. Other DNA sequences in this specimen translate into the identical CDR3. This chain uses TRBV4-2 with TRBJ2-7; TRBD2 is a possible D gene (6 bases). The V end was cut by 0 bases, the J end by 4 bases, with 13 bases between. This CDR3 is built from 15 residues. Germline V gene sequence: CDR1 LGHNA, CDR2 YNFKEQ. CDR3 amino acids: CASSQDPSSAYEQYF. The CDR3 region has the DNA TGTGCCAGCAGCCAAGATCCGTCTAGCGCGTACGAGCAGTACTTC.

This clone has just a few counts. The CDR3: CASSQDRLAGNTGELFF. CDR3 DNA sequence: TGTGCCAGCAGCCAAGATAGGCTAGCGGGGAACACCGGGGAGCTGTTTTTT. The chain couples TRBV3-1 (or the pseudogene TRBV3-2) to TRBJ2-2; 8 bases match TRBD2. CDR3 length: 17 amino acids. V trimming: 0 bases; J trimming: 1 base; junction bases outside the gene matches: 4. Germline CDR1 LGHDT, CDR2 YNNKEL (reference sequence).

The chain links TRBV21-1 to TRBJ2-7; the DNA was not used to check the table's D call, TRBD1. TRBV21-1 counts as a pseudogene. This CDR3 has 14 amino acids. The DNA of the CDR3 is TGTGCCAGCCAGGACAGGGGGGGGTCCTACGAGCAGTACTTC. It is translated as CASQDRGGSYEQYF.

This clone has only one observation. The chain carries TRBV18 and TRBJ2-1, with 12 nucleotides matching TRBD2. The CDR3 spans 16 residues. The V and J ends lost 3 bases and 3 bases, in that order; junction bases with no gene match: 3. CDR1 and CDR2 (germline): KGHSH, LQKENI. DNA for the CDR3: TGTGCCAGCTCACCCCCGGGACTAGCGGGCTACAATGAGCAGTTCTTC. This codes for CASSPPGLAGYNEQFF.

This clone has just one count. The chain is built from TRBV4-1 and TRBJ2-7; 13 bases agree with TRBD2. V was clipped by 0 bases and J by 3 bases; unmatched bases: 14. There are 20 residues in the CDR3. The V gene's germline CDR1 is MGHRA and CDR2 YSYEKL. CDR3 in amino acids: CASSQESPGLAGEEDYEQYF. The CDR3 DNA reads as TGCGCCAGCAGCCAAGAATCCCCCGGACTAGCGGGAGAAGAGGACTACGAGCAGTACTTC.

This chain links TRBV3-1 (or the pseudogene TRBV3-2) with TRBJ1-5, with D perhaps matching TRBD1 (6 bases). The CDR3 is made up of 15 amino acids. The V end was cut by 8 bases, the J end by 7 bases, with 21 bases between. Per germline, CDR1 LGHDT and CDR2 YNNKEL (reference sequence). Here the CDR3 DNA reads TGTGCCAGCGCGAATACAGGGTGCCGTAACCAGCCCCAGCATTTT. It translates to CASANTGCRNQPQHF.

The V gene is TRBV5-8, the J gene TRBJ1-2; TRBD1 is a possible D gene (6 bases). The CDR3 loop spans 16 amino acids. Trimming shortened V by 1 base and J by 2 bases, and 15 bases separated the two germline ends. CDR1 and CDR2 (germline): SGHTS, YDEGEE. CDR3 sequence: CASSLSWQGTNYGYTF. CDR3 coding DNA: TGTGCCAGCAGCTTGTCGTGGCAGGGGACGAACTATGGCTACACCTTC. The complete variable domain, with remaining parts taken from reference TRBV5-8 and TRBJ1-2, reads EAGVTQSPTHLIKTRGQQATLRCSPISGHTSVYWYQQALGLGLQFLLWYDEGEERNRGNFPPRFSGRQFPNYSSELNVNALELEDSALYLCASSLSWQGTNYGYTFGSGTRLTVV.

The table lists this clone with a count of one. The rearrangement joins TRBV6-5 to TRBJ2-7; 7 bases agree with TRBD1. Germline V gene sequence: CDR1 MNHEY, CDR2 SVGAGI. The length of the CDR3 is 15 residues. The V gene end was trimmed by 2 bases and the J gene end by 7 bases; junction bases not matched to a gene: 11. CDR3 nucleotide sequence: TGTGCCAGCAGTTACCAGTCTACACGACAGGGTGAGCAGTACTTC. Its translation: CASSYQSTRQGEQYF.

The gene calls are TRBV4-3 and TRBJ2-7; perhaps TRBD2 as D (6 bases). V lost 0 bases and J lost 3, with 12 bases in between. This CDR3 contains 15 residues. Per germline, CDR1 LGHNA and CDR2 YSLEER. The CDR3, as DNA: TGCGCCAGCAGCCAAGAAGCTAGCGACTTCTACGAGCAGTACTTC. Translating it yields CASSQEASDFYEQYF.

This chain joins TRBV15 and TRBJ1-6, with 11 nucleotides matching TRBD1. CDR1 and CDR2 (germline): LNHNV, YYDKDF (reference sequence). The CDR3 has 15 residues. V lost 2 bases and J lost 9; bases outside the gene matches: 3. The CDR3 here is CATSRSGTGGSPLHF. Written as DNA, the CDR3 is TGTGCCACCAGCAGATCCGGGACAGGGGGTTCACCCCTCCACTTT. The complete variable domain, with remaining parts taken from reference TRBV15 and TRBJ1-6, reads DAMVIQNPRYQVTQFGKPVTLSCSQTLNHNVMYWYQQKSSQAPKLLFHYYDKDFNNEADTPDNFQSRRPNTSFCFLDIRSPGLGDTAMYLCATSRSGTGGSPLHFGNGTRLTVT.

The CDR3 nucleotides read TGTGCCAGCAGCCCCGGGGGGCTCACAGATACGCAGTATTTT. It yields the protein CASSPGGLTDTQYF. This chain links TRBV11-3 with TRBJ2-3, with D perhaps matching TRBD2 (7 bases). CDR3 length equals 14 residues. From germline, CDR1 is SGHNT and CDR2 YENEEA. The V gene lost 5 bases and the J gene lost 2 bases, with 11 bases spanning the gap.

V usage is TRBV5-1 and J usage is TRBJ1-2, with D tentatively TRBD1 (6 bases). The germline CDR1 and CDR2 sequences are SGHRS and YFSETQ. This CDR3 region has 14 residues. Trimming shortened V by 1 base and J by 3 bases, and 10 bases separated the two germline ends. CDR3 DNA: TGCGCCAGCAGCTTGTCGACAGGCCACTATGGCTACACCTTC. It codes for CASSLSTGHYGYTF.

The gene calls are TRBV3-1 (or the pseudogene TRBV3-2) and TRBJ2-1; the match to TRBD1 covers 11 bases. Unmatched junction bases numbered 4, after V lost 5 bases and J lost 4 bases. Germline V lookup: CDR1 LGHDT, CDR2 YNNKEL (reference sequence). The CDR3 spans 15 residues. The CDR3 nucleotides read TGTGCCAGCAGCACGGGACAGGGGGGATACAATGAGCAGTTCTTC. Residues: CASSTGQGGYNEQFF.

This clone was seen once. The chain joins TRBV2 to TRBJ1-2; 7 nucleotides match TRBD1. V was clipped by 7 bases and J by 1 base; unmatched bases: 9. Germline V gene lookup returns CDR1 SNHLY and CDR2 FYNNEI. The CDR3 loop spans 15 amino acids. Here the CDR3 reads CASNSQGQSNYGYTF. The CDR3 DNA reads TGTGCCAGCAACTCACAGGGACAGAGTAACTATGGCTACACCTTC.

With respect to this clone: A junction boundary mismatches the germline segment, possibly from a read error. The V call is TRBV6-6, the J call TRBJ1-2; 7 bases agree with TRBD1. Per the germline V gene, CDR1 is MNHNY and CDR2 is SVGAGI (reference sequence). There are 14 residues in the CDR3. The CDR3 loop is CASSYLKYNRGPNF. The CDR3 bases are TGTGCCAGCAGTTACCTTAAATACAACAGGGGCCCTAACTTC.

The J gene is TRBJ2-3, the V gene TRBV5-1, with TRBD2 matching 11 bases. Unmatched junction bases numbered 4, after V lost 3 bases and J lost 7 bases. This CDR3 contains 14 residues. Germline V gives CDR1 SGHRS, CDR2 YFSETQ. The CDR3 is CASSSGTSGNTQYF. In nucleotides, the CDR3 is TGCGCCAGCAGCTCAGGGACTAGCGGTAATACGCAGTATTTT.

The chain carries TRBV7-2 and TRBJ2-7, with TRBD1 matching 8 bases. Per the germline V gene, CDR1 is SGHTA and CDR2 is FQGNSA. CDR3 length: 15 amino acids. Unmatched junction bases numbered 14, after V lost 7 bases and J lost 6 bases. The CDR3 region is CASTARGQGVSEQYF. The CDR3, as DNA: TGTGCCAGCACCGCTCGCGGACAGGGAGTGTCCGAGCAGTACTTC.

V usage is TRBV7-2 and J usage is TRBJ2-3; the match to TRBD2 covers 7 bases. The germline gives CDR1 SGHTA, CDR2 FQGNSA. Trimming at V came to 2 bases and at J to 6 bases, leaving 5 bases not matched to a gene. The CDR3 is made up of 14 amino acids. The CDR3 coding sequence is TGTGCCAGCAGCTTAATGCGGGAGAGCGATACGCAGTATTTT. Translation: CASSLMRESDTQYF.

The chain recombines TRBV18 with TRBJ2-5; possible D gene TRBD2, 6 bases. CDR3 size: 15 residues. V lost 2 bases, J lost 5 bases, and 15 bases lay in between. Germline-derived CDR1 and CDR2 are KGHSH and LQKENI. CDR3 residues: CASSPSGPGVETQYF. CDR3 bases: TGTGCCAGCTCACCATCCGGGCCGGGGGTGGAGACCCAGTACTTC.

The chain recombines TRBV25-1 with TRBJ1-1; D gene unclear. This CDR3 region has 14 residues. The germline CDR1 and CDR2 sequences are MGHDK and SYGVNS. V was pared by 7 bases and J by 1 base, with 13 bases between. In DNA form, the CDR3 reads TGTGCCAGCACCCCCCCGGGGTGGAACACTGAAGCTTTCTTT. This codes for CASTPPGWNTEAFF.

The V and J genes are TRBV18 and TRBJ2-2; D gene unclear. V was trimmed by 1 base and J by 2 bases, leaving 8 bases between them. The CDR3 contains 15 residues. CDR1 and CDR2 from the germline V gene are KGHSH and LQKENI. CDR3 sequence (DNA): TGTGCCAGCTCACCACGTCAGGTTAACACCGGGGAGCTGTTTTTT. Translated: CASSPRQVNTGELFF.

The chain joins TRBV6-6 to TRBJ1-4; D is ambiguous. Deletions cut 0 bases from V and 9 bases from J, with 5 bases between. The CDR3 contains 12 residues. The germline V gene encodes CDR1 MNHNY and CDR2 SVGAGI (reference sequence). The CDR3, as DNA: TGTGCCAGCAGTTACTCCTTCCAAAAACTGTTTTTT. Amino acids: CASSYSFQKLFF.

For the CDR3, the DNA is TGCAGCGTTGAAGATGGAGGACTAGCGGGGAGCTCCTACAATGAGCAGTTCTTC. It encodes CSVEDGGLAGSSYNEQFF. The V call is TRBV29-1, the J call TRBJ2-1; 12 positions agree with TRBD2. V trimming: 0 bases; J trimming: 0 bases; junction bases outside the gene matches: 6. The CDR3 runs to 18 residues. The germline gives CDR1 SQVTM, CDR2 ANQGSEA.